The 6 T cell receptor beta chains presented below share a single source sample, sequenced in a study of blood T cell repertoires in COVID-19. Profiled with immunoSEQ multiplex PCR; TCRdb holds only in-frame clones, not every one. Among about 300,000 clones listed, around 89% were seen once. The sample taken for sequencing was peripheral blood. These TCRs come from a woman aged 30 to 39 who had recovered from COVID-19.

V usage is TRBV7-9 and J usage is TRBJ2-7; maybe TRBD1 (5 bases). The ends were cut back, 1 base at V and 7 bases at J, with 14 bases in the middle. This CDR3 spans 14 amino acids. Germline assignment: CDR1 SEHNR and CDR2 FQNEAQ (reference sequence). The DNA of the CDR3 is TGTGCCAGCAGCTTAGTTCAGGGCCTTAGGGAGCAGTACTTC. This codes for CASSLVQGLREQYF.

The V gene is TRBV29-1, the J gene TRBJ2-7; maybe TRBD2 (7 bases). The germline V and J ends were trimmed by 6 bases and 3 bases, with 24 bases remaining between them. This CDR3 has 16 residues. The germline gives CDR1 SQVTM, CDR2 ANQGSEA. This CDR3 is CSVEAPGRGGIYEQYF. CDR3 bases: TGCAGCGTCGAGGCCCCTGGCAGGGGAGGGATCTACGAGCAGTACTTC.

The V call is TRBV3-1 (or the pseudogene TRBV3-2), the J call TRBJ2-3, with a tentative D call TRBD2 (6 bases). Trimming took 3 bases from V and 2 from J, leaving 12 bases between them. Germline-derived CDR1 and CDR2 are LGHDT and YNNKEL (reference sequence). The CDR3 runs to 15 residues. DNA of the CDR3: TGTGCCAGCAGCCAGACTAGTGGGGACACAGATACGCAGTATTTT. It encodes CASSQTSGDTDTQYF.

The chain has TRBV19 and TRBJ2-2; maybe TRBD2 (6 bases). The V end was cut by 5 bases, the J end by 4 bases, with 14 bases between. The CDR3 has 15 residues. The germline gives CDR1 LNHDA, CDR2 SQIVND (reference sequence). The CDR3 nucleotides read TGTGCCAGTAGTCTGTTGGGAGGCGGCACCGGGGAGCTGTTTTTT. This sequence encodes CASSLLGGGTGELFF. Full variable domain (remainder filled in from reference TRBV19 and TRBJ2-2): DGGITQSPKYLFRKEGQNVTLSCEQNLNHDAMYWYRQDPGQGLRLIYYSQIVNDFQKGDIAEGYSVSREKKESFPLTVTSAQKNPTAFYLCASSLLGGGTGELFFGEGSRLTVL.

V is TRBV7-2 and J is TRBJ1-2, with 10 bases matching TRBD1. Germline CDR1 and CDR2: SGHTA and FQGNSA. This CDR3 is 19 amino acids long. Losses at the gene ends were 0 bases for V and 7 bases for J; bases not matched to a gene: 17. DNA of the CDR3: TGTGCCAGCAGCTTAGCATATACTCGGTGGGACAGGGGAGGCAGTGGCTACACCTTC. This encodes CASSLAYTRWDRGGSGYTF.

This rearrangement joins TRBV5-6 to TRBJ1-2, with D tentatively TRBD1 (6 bases). Trimming pared 7 bases from V and 2 bases from J, leaving 12 bases between. This CDR3 is built from 13 residues. Germline-derived CDR1 and CDR2 are SGHDT and YYEEEE. The DNA of the CDR3 is TGTGCCAGCCAAAGGGGGGGAAACTATGGCTACACCTTC. Its translation is CASQRGGNYGYTF.